This T cell receptor beta chain derives from a study of regulatory T cells in long-lasting Graves disease. Study details: Newly diagnosed Graves' patients had under 3 months of antithyroid drugs.

This clonotype was recorded a few times. Indicated time point: newly diagnosed GD, antithyroid drugs for less than 3 months. The TCR library used RNA extracted from PBMCs. Building the TCR beta libraries relied on iRepertoire HTBI primers, and CDR3 regions underwent Arm-PCR. TCRdb used MiXCR to reprocess the multiplex PCR reads, holding one entry per CDR3 protein. Counted here are approximately 490,000 distinct CDR3 sequences, around 15% occurring once; the ten biggest clones make up 9% to 15%. With 8 bases removed from V and 7 bases from J, the gap between germline ends came to 17 bases. Germline CDR1 reads MNHEY; CDR2 reads SMNVEV (reference sequence). The CDR3 runs to 14 residues. These data were likewise used in another study, on T cells in Graves' hyperthyroidism and ophthalmopathy. This second study notes: Clinical symptoms, serum thyroxine, TRAb, thyroid ultrasound and orbital computed tomography informed diagnoses. First-round RT-PCR of the TCR CDR3 relied on the HTBI primer set.

The clonotype comes from a man in his forties or fifties with Graves disease. This chain joins TRBV27 and TRBJ2-2; no reliable D call. The starting material was peripheral blood mononuclear cells (PBMCs), obtained at new diagnosis, from a patient treated with antithyroid drugs. The CDR3 protein is CASYHPGPVGELFF. The CDR3, as DNA: TGTGCCAGCTATCATCCGGGTCCCGTCGGGGAGCTGTTTTTT.